The text below deals with one TCR beta chain. CDR3 length equals 15 residues. The V segment lost 5 bases and the J segment 1 base; nucleotides outside the gene matches: 9. Germline V CDR1 and CDR2: GTSNPN, SVGIG (reference sequence). Under the authors' procedure: For nucleated cells, counts were estimated from reference gene primer amplification. This table comes from immunoSEQ multiplex PCR, and its TCRdb copy is limited to in-frame clones, with some not included. V and J calls plus clone size are reproduced from that table; the DNA served to infer D and trimming. The table lists 250,000 to 350,000 clones, over 75% of them singletons. The data originate from a study of blood T cell repertoires in COVID-19. Study-wide background: COVID-19 samples from acute and convalescent phases originated in the United States, Italy and Spain. Sources were T cells, B-cell-depleted T cells, or PBMCs; the material itself was cDNA or gDNA.

This TCR was recovered from a woman aged 50 to 65 who had recovered from COVID-19. The sequenced sample consisted of peripheral blood. The rearrangement links TRBV30 to TRBJ2-3; 7 nucleotides agree with TRBD2. The CDR3 DNA is TGTGCCTGGGGCGTGACTAGCTTACGCACAGATACGCAGTATTTT. It is translated as CAWGVTSLRTDTQYF.